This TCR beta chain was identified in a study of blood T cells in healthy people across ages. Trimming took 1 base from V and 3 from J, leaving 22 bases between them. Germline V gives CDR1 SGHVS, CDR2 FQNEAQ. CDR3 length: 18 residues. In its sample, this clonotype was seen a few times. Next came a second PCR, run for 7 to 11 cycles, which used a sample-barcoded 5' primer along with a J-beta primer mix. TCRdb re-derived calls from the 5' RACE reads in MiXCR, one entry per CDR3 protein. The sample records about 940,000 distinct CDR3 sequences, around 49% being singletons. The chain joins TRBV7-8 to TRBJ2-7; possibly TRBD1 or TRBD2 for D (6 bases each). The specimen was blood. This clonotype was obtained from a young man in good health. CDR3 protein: CASSLEGGTLEGGYEQYF. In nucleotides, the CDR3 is TGTGCCAGCAGCTTAGAAGGGGGGACTCTAGAAGGGGGCTACGAGCAGTACTTC.